This T cell receptor beta chain was sequenced during a study of cytotoxic CD8 clonotypes in ibrutinib-treated CLL. Overall study context: Researchers reported ten to eleven relapsed/refractory and about 15 treatment-naive patients, around 17 of them IGHV unmutated. Specimens for response were gathered following a median roughly twelve months of therapy, spanning 6 to 36. Study-wide points: Among the clonotypes, public ones were uncommon and contracted or held stable on treatment.

The repertoire was sequenced with immunoSEQ multiplex PCR; TCRdb's copy has only in-frame clones and lacks some. The sample has approximately 80,000 clones, roughly 84% seen once. In the case of this clone: Its specificity is unknown.

In germline, CDR1 is SGHKS, CDR2 YYEKEE (reference sequence). Unmatched junction bases numbered 4, after V lost 4 bases and J lost 3 bases. The CDR3 contains 15 residues. Around 2 micrograms of genomic DNA (from cryopreserved PBMCs) were used for TCR beta libraries. This sample comprised PBMCs, obtained before ibrutinib treatment. This clonotype was obtained from a human donor with chronic lymphocytic leukemia. The chain has TRBV5-5 and TRBJ1-5; TRBD1 agrees at 10 bases. CDR3 nucleotide sequence: TGTGCCAGCAGCCGACAGGGGGCGTACAATCAGCCCCAGCATTTT. Protein sequence: CASSRQGAYNQPQHF.